This T cell receptor beta chain was profiled in a study of T cell responses to AZD1222 COVID-19 vaccine. General study results and limits: Baseline seropositivity occurred in only a handful of AZD1222 recipients.

This CDR3 is 16 amino acids long. Germline-derived CDR1 and CDR2 are MDHEN and SYDVKM. V lost 2 bases and J lost 8; bases outside the gene matches: 14. The assay was immunoSEQ multiplex PCR, and TCRdb's table has in-frame clones only and misses some. Here the sample spans approximately 110,000 clones, 92% being singletons. Notes on this clone: The antigen is not known.

The chain joins TRBV28 to TRBJ1-2, with 7 bases that match TRBD1. The sample consisted of peripheral blood, taken on day 0 of AZD1222 vaccination. The TCR was taken from an adult in good health. As DNA, the CDR3 is TGTGCCAGCAGTTTACGTGGACAGGTTGGGCCTAAGGGCTACACCTTC. Residues: CASSLRGQVGPKGYTF.